This T cell receptor (beta chain) originates from a study of beta chain features in type 1 diabetes (dated by TCRdb to the late 2010s). In the study overall: No differences in mean age, gender distribution, total cell number or subset yield were found between patients and healthy donors. A total of roughly 100 million sorted cells were examined across all samples, and the number of cells per subset was strongly correlated with RNA yield. Regulatory and stem cell-like memory subsets were isolated from only 8 patients and roughly 8 healthy donors, whereas naive and central memory subsets came from all 28 donors. In the study, recently diagnosed type 1 diabetes patients and matched healthy donors were compared on the TCRB repertoires of their sorted circulating CD4+ T cell subsets. Findings and caveats that apply to the study as a whole: Only small numbers of individuals were included in the HLA sub-analyses, which left unresolved whether HLA type had any influence on TCRB rearrangement. Sequencing cDNA rather than genomic DNA could over-represent highly expressing activated cells, although activation and CD3 levels did not differ between groups. Fewer insertions and more nucleotide deletions at VDJ recombination sites were observed in patients with type 1 diabetes, implying thymic rearrangement abnormalities. PCR might favor shorter templates, but patient and control samples were amplified and corrected together, so any skew would affect both groups equally. Naive, central memory and regulatory TCRB repertoires appeared to be more similar among patients than among healthy donors. A moderate but significant shortening of TCRB CDR3 length was observed in type 1 diabetes patients in all four CD4+ subsets.

The entire amount of isolated RNA was reverse transcribed using the High Capacity cDNA Reverse Transcription Kit, so the sequenced TCRB transcripts were expressed ones. Naive, central memory and regulatory T cell samples underwent deep immunoSEQ sequencing, averaging around 4 million total reads per sample. Sorted cells were lysed in RLT buffer, and RNA was extracted using DNase-treated RNeasy Micro or Mini kits according to cell number. To prevent cross-contamination, every cell subset was processed on its own, while patient and healthy donor samples were processed together. TCRB sequences were amplified from cDNA with the immunoSEQ multiplex PCR, producing 87-bp fragments spanning the CDR3 region. Sequencing of the amplicons was done on the Illumina HiSeq platform. As for the authors' bioinformatics: PCR bias was corrected computationally using synthetic template baselines, and reads within Hamming distance 2 were collapsed, with unmergeable singletons discarded. Reads were aligned against IMGT to assign V, D and J genes, CDR3 length and insertions or deletions at six rearrangement sites. Clonotype counts were normalized to sorted cell number within each subset before computing true diversity and Gini coefficients with the tcR R package. The overlap coefficient, calculated on TCRB nucleotide sequences, was used to quantify repertoire sharing. TCRdb mirrors the immuneACCESS table, restricted to in-frame sequences. Some clones are absent from its copies; in checked studies, under half trace to an unresolved V gene, and the reason for the others is unknown. V and J calls plus clone size are reproduced from that table; the DNA served to infer D and trimming. Within this sample are nearly 350,000 clones, with about a tenth of them counted one time only. The ten largest make up 0.9% to 1.1% of the sample.

This clone showed up just a few times. There is no known antigen for this receptor. The record has no base qualities; no much larger clone is one base away. CDR1 and CDR2 are read off the germline V gene (reference sequence) as LNHDA and SQIVND. V is trimmed back by 4 bases and J by 5 bases, and the junction contains 4 bases that no gene match accounts for. The CDR3 starts with the cysteine, ends with the phenylalanine, and has 14 residues. The kept DNA is CDR3 alone, 42 bases in frame from the first base. A single peripheral blood draw of around 120 mL on average was collected from each donor into heparinised tubes. Naive, central memory, regulatory and stem cell-like memory CD4+ T cells were sorted on a BD FACSAria II using a panel including CD45RO, CCR7, CD25, CD127, CD95 and CD27. Every sorted population had a purity above 98%. PBMCs were separated immediately by Lymphoprep density gradient centrifugation and were stained directly, without being cultured. So that batch effects would be minimized, each experiment stained and sorted samples in pairs, pairing one healthy donor with one patient.

This receptor was obtained from a man under 40 with type 1 diabetes. The chain is made from TRBV19 and TRBJ2-2; 7 central bases correspond to TRBD1. Input material: central memory CD4+ T cells from blood. The nucleotide sequence reads as follows: TGTGCCAGTAGTACAACAGGGGAAACCGGGGAGCTGTTTTTT. It codes for CASSTTGETGELFF.